One and the same sample provided the 10 T cell receptor beta chains below, sequenced in a study of human T cells and chemical hapten exposure. Indicated time point: patch test 1, 2 weeks after DPC sensitization. As for treatment: therapeutic diphenylcyclopropenone sensitization with weekly scalp DPC. Using its own MiXCR run on the RACE reads, TCRdb lists one record per CDR3 protein. The repertoire holds tens of thousands of distinct CDR3 sequences, with 7.5% to 10% as singletons. The source was whole blood, collected in connection with sensitization to the hapten diphenylcyclopropenone (DPC). The receptor set was obtained from a woman between 40 and 55 years old with alopecia areata. Some clones in this sample may be carry-over from other donors' samples.

This clonotype has a count of ten or more. The CDR3 region is CASSPRDTRGTEAFF. CDR3 in DNA: TGTGCCAGCAGCCCTCGGGACACCCGAGGGACTGAAGCTTTCTTT. The V call is TRBV3-1, the J call TRBJ1-1, with TRBD1 as a possible D gene (6 bases). Germline V gives CDR1 LGHDT, CDR2 YNNKEL (reference sequence). The CDR3 totals 15 residues. The ends were cut back, 4 bases at V and 5 bases at J, with 17 bases in the middle.

This clonotype was seen ten or more times. The chain uses TRBV6-2 or TRBV6-3 and TRBJ1-1; D is uncertain. V gave up 2 bases and J gave up 4 bases, with 8 bases separating them. CDR3 length: 13 amino acids. CDR1 MNHEY and CDR2 SVGEGT come from the germline V gene. The CDR3, as DNA: TGTGCCAGCAGTTACGAGGAAACCACTGAAGCTTTCTTT. Amino acids: CASSYEETTEAFF.

This clonotype was seen many times. The V and J genes are TRBV15 and TRBJ1-1; tentative D call: TRBD1 (6 bases). V was shortened by 3 bases and J by 2 bases, with 16 bases between the two germline ends. CDR3 length: 16 residues. CDR1 is LNHNV and CDR2 is YYDKDF in the germline V gene (reference sequence). CDR3 nucleotides: TGTGCCACCAGCAGGGAACACAGGGCCCTTAACACTGAAGCTTTCTTT. The encoded protein is CATSREHRALNTEAFF.

The chain couples TRBV4-1 to TRBJ1-5; D perhaps matches TRBD1 (5 bases). V lost 4 bases and J lost 5, with 15 bases in between. The CDR3 covers 15 residues. Germline V lookup: CDR1 MGHRA, CDR2 YSYEKL. CDR3 in amino acids: CASSRRAGGDQPQHF. The CDR3 nucleotides are TGCGCCAGCAGCCGACGAGCAGGAGGGGATCAGCCCCAGCATTTT.

This clonotype was picked up many times. The chain is built from TRBV28 and TRBJ1-6; 7 bases map to TRBD1. The CDR3 extends over 15 amino acids. Per the germline V gene, CDR1 is MDHEN and CDR2 is SYDVKM. V shed 2 bases, J shed 7 bases, and the junction held 5 bases outside the gene matches. The CDR3 DNA reads TGTGCCAGCAGTTTACTTGACAGGGACAATTCACCCCTCCACTTT. Translation: CASSLLDRDNSPLHF.

This clonotype was found many times. The chain is built from TRBV7-2 and TRBJ1-2; a possible D gene is TRBD1 (5 bases). The V gene's germline CDR1 is SGHTA and CDR2 FQGNSA. Deletions cut 2 bases from V and 4 bases from J, with 17 bases between. The CDR3 runs to 16 residues. The CDR3 loop reads CASSLHGIGGTYGYTF. The DNA of the CDR3 is TGTGCCAGCAGCTTACACGGGATTGGGGGAACCTATGGCTACACCTTC. The complete variable domain, with remaining parts taken from reference TRBV7-2 and TRBJ1-2, reads GAGVSQSPSNKVTEKGKDVELRCDPISGHTALYWYRQSLGQGLEFLIYFQGNSAPDKSGLPSDRFSAERTGGSVSTLTIQRTQQEDSAVYLCASSLHGIGGTYGYTFGSGTRLTVV.

There are many counts of this clonotype. The chain joins TRBV18 to TRBJ2-6, with 9 nucleotides matching TRBD1. The junction had 6 bases not matched to a gene; V was cut back by 3 bases and J by 0 bases. The V gene's germline CDR1 is KGHSH and CDR2 LQKENI. The CDR3 sequence is 18 residues long. Here the CDR3 DNA reads TGTGCCAGCTCACCCGGGACAGGGTTCGTCTCTGGGGCCAACGTCCTGACTTTC. As protein: CASSPGTGFVSGANVLTF.

This clonotype was detected a few times. The chain recombines TRBV9 with TRBJ2-7; 8 nucleotides agree with TRBD1. The CDR3 sequence is 16 residues long. CDR1 and CDR2 (germline): SGDLS, YYNGEE. V dropped 4 bases and J dropped 3; count of bases not matched to a gene: 12. The CDR3 DNA sequence: TGTGCCAGCAGCCCCGCCCCCGGACAGGGTCGCTACGAGCAGTACTTC. It is translated as CASSPAPGQGRYEQYF.

This clonotype was detected ten times or more. J is TRBJ2-5 and V is TRBV4-1, with D maybe TRBD1 (6 bases). V was trimmed by 2 bases and J by 2 bases, leaving 12 bases between them. The CDR3 consists of 15 residues. The germline V gene encodes CDR1 MGHRA and CDR2 YSYEKL. In nucleotides, the CDR3 is TGCGCCAGCAGCCAACCGGGACACAGACAAGAGACCCAGTACTTC. Translated, it gives CASSQPGHRQETQYF.

The table lists this clonotype with many counts. This chain connects TRBV11-1 to TRBJ1-1; D call uncertain. Germline V lookup: CDR1 SGHAT, CDR2 FQDESV (reference sequence). The CDR3 is 13 residues long. Trimming left V 1 base short and J 4 bases short, with 7 bases between. Here the CDR3 DNA reads TGTGCCAGCAGCTTAGAGGTGGGCACTGAAGCTTTCTTT. Encoded protein: CASSLEVGTEAFF.